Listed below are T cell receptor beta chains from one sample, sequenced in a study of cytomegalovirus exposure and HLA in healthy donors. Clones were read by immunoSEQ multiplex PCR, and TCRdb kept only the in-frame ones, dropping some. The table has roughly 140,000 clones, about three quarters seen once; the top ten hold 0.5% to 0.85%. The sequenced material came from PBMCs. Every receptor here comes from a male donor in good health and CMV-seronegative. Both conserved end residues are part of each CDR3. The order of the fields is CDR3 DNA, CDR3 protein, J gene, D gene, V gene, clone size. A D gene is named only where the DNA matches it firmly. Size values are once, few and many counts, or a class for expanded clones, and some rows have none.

DNA: TGTGCCAGCTCACCACAGGGAGGGCGAGAGACCCAGTACTTC
CDR3: CASSPQGGRETQYF
J: TRBJ2-5
D: TRBD2
V: TRBV18
size: -

DNA: TGTGCCAGCAGCGGGGGACTAGCGGAAGACCCCTACGAGCAGTACTTC
CDR3: CASSGGLAEDPYEQYF
J: TRBJ2-7
D: TRBD2
V: TRBV7-2
size: -

DNA: TGTGCCAGCTCACCGATAGGGGGCGAGGCAGATACGCAGTATTTT
CDR3: CASSPIGGEADTQYF
J: TRBJ2-3
D: TRBD1
V: TRBV18
size: -

DNA: TGTGCCAGCAGCTACAGCCCCTCCTACGAGCAGTACTTC
CDR3: CASSYSPSYEQYF
J: TRBJ2-7
D: -
V: TRBV7-6
size: -

DNA: TGTGCCAGCAGCCGGGGGAATGAGCAGTTCTTC
CDR3: CASSRGNEQFF
J: TRBJ2-1
D: -
V: TRBV6-5
size: -

DNA: TGCGCCAGCAGCCTCCAGGGAAGGGAGGGGAATGAGCAGTACTTC
CDR3: CASSLQGREGNEQYF
J: TRBJ2-7
D: TRBD2
V: TRBV5-1
size: few

DNA: TGTGCCAGCAGGACAGCGAACACTGAAGCTTTCTTT
CDR3: CASRTANTEAFF
J: TRBJ1-1
D: -
V: TRBV6-6
size: -

DNA: TGCGCCAGCAGCCAAGATCAGGGCTCAGAGAGGTCACCCCTCCACTTT
CDR3: CASSQDQGSERSPLHF
J: TRBJ1-6
D: -
V: TRBV4-1
size: few

DNA: TGTGCCAGCAGCCCGGGTTGGGGCCCAGATACGCAGTATTTT
CDR3: CASSPGWGPDTQYF
J: TRBJ2-3
D: -
V: TRBV11-2
size: -

DNA: TGTGCCAGCAGCTTAGACGCTAGCGGGAGGGCCGACGATACGCAGTATTTT
CDR3: CASSLDASGRADDTQYF
J: TRBJ2-3
D: TRBD2
V: TRBV7-3
size: once

DNA: TGTGCCAGCAGCGGGCTGGGACTAGCCACCGGGGAGCTGTTTTTT
CDR3: CASSGLGLATGELFF
J: TRBJ2-2
D: TRBD2
V: TRBV5-6
size: -

DNA: TGTGCCAGCAGTGAATATGTCGGGAACACCGGGGAGCTGTTTTTT
CDR3: CASSEYVGNTGELFF
J: TRBJ2-2
D: -
V: TRBV6-1
size: -

DNA: TGTGCCAGCAGTAACGGCTACGAGCAGTACTTC
CDR3: CASSNGYEQYF
J: TRBJ2-7
D: -
V: TRBV6-5
size: -

DNA: TGTGCCAGCAGCCCCAGGGGGACTGGGGGCACTGAAGCTTTCTTT
CDR3: CASSPRGTGGTEAFF
J: TRBJ1-1
D: TRBD1
V: TRBV6-5
size: -

DNA: TGTGCCAGCAGCTTGGTTAGCGCCAATCAGCCCCAGCATTTT
CDR3: CASSLVSANQPQHF
J: TRBJ1-5
D: -
V: TRBV5-5
size: few

DNA: TGTGCCAGCAGTTACCCTACCGTTGGCAAAAACATTCAGTACTTC
CDR3: CASSYPTVGKNIQYF
J: TRBJ2-4
D: -
V: TRBV6-6
size: -

DNA: TGCGCCAGCTCTCCGGGACTAGCGACTAATGAGCAGTTCTTC
CDR3: CASSPGLATNEQFF
J: TRBJ2-1
D: TRBD2
V: TRBV5-1
size: few

DNA: TGCGCCAGCAGCTTGGGGACTGTAGCCAAAAACATTCAGTACTTC
CDR3: CASSLGTVAKNIQYF
J: TRBJ2-4
D: -
V: TRBV5-1
size: -

DNA: TGTGCCAGCAGCCAAACGGGACTAGCGGATTTCACCGGGGAGCTGTTTTTT
CDR3: CASSQTGLADFTGELFF
J: TRBJ2-2
D: TRBD2
V: TRBV4-2
size: -

DNA: TGTGCCAGCAGCGTAGAAGGGGGCAATACAGATACGCAGTATTTT
CDR3: CASSVEGGNTDTQYF
J: TRBJ2-3
D: TRBD1
V: TRBV9
size: -

DNA: TGTGCCTGGATGGGCCCCCAGCTAGCCAAAAACATTCAGTACTTC
CDR3: CAWMGPQLAKNIQYF
J: TRBJ2-4
D: -
V: TRBV30
size: -

DNA: TGTGCCAGCAGCCCCTTGGGGGCGCCAGAGACCCAGTACTTC
CDR3: CASSPLGAPETQYF
J: TRBJ2-5
D: -
V: TRBV7-9
size: -

DNA: TGTGCCAGCAGTTACTATGGCGGACAGCTCTATGGCTACACCTTC
CDR3: CASSYYGGQLYGYTF
J: TRBJ1-2
D: -
V: TRBV6-5
size: -

DNA: TGTGCCAGCAGCCAGGCCATCGAAACCAGCGAGCAGTACTTC
CDR3: CASSQAIETSEQYF
J: TRBJ2-7
D: -
V: TRBV4-2
size: -

DNA: TGTGCCTGGAGTGACCAGGACAACCAAGAGACCCAGTACTTC
CDR3: CAWSDQDNQETQYF
J: TRBJ2-5
D: -
V: TRBV30
size: -

DNA: TGTGCCAGCAGCAAGCCCGGGGGTTACACAGATACGCAGTATTTT
CDR3: CASSKPGGYTDTQYF
J: TRBJ2-3
D: -
V: TRBV21-1
size: -

DNA: TGCGCCAGCAGCCAAACCGGGAGCACAGATACGCAGTATTTT
CDR3: CASSQTGSTDTQYF
J: TRBJ2-3
D: -
V: TRBV4-1
size: -

DNA: TGTGCCAGCAGCCGCGAACTAGCGGGGAATGAGCAGTTCTTC
CDR3: CASSRELAGNEQFF
J: TRBJ2-1
D: TRBD2
V: TRBV6-5
size: -

DNA: TGTGCCAGCAGTCACCTCCTGAGCGGGGGGACCAATGAGCAGTTCTTC
CDR3: CASSHLLSGGTNEQFF
J: TRBJ2-1
D: TRBD2
V: TRBV27
size: -

DNA: TGTGCCAGCCAGGGACAGCCGAACACTGAAGCTTTCTTT
CDR3: CASQGQPNTEAFF
J: TRBJ1-1
D: TRBD1
V: TRBV5-4
size: -

DNA: TGTGCCAGCAGCCTACGGGACAGGGGGCGCCCAGCTTTCTTT
CDR3: CASSLRDRGRPAFF
J: TRBJ1-1
D: TRBD1
V: TRBV7-2
size: few

DNA: TGTGCCAGTGTTGACAGGGGGGATACATTGGATACGCAGTATTTT
CDR3: CASVDRGDTLDTQYF
J: TRBJ2-3
D: TRBD1
V: TRBV19
size: -

DNA: TGTGCTAGTGGTTTGGCCACATTGACAACTTCCCTCTATGGCTACACCTTC
CDR3: CASGLATLTTSLYGYTF
J: TRBJ1-2
D: -
V: TRBV12-5
size: -

DNA: TGTGCCAGCAGCTTGGGTACCCCGGGGGATACGCAGTATTTT
CDR3: CASSLGTPGDTQYF
J: TRBJ2-3
D: -
V: TRBV5-4
size: -

DNA: TGTGCCAGCTCAATTAGGGGAACCCATCAGCCCCAGCATTTT
CDR3: CASSIRGTHQPQHF
J: TRBJ1-5
D: -
V: TRBV18
size: -

DNA: TGTGCCAGCAGCCAAGGGCCTAGCGGGAGCCCCTACGAGCAGTACTTC
CDR3: CASSQGPSGSPYEQYF
J: TRBJ2-7
D: TRBD2
V: TRBV14
size: -

DNA: TGTGCCAGCAGTCCCCAGTCCCTACTAGCGGGTACCTACGAGCAGTACTTC
CDR3: CASSPQSLLAGTYEQYF
J: TRBJ2-7
D: TRBD2
V: TRBV28
size: -

DNA: TGTGCCTGGAGGGGACAGGACCTCTATGGCTGCACCTTC
CDR3: CAWRGQDLYGCTF
J: TRBJ1-2
D: TRBD1
V: TRBV30
size: -

DNA: TGCGCCAGCAGCCCTCGACAGGGGACTAATGAAAAACTGTTTTTT
CDR3: CASSPRQGTNEKLFF
J: TRBJ1-4
D: TRBD1
V: TRBV5-1
size: -

DNA: TGTGCCAGCTCCCGTGGCAGCGGGAGCACTGAAGCTTTCTTT
CDR3: CASSRGSGSTEAFF
J: TRBJ1-1
D: -
V: TRBV18
size: once

DNA: TGTGCCAGCAGCTTAGGGCAGGGGAACTATGGCTACACCTTC
CDR3: CASSLGQGNYGYTF
J: TRBJ1-2
D: -
V: TRBV11-2
size: once

DNA: TGTGCCAGTAGTATGGGGAGCTTAGGGAACACTGAAGCTTTCTTT
CDR3: CASSMGSLGNTEAFF
J: TRBJ1-1
D: -
V: TRBV19
size: -

DNA: TGTGCCAGCAGTAGAGGGACAAACCTGGGGGAAAAACTGTTTTTT
CDR3: CASSRGTNLGEKLFF
J: TRBJ1-4
D: -
V: TRBV6-5
size: -

DNA: TGTGCCAGCAGCTTAGATCGGGGACTTTCCTCTGGAAACACCATATATTTT
CDR3: CASSLDRGLSSGNTIYF
J: TRBJ1-3
D: -
V: TRBV7-6
size: -

DNA: TGTGCCAGTAGTATAATACAGAGCAATCAGCCCCAGCATTTT
CDR3: CASSIIQSNQPQHF
J: TRBJ1-5
D: -
V: TRBV19
size: -

DNA: TGTGCCAGCACTCCTGGGGGCAAGGGCAATCAGCCCCAGCATTTT
CDR3: CASTPGGKGNQPQHF
J: TRBJ1-5
D: -
V: TRBV28
size: few

DNA: TGTGCCATCAGTGGGGGCAGCGACTCCTACAATGAGCAGTTCTTC
CDR3: CAISGGSDSYNEQFF
J: TRBJ2-1
D: -
V: TRBV10-3
size: -

DNA: TGTGCCAGCACCCAGACAGGGGGCTATGGCTACACCTTC
CDR3: CASTQTGGYGYTF
J: TRBJ1-2
D: TRBD1
V: TRBV6-5
size: -

DNA: TGTGCCAGCACAATAGGGACTAGCGGGGGACTATACGAGCAGTACTTC
CDR3: CASTIGTSGGLYEQYF
J: TRBJ2-7
D: TRBD2
V: TRBV7-8
size: -

DNA: TGCGCCAGCAGGGGGGGATCAGGGCCCAAGTACTATGGCTACACCTTC
CDR3: CASRGGSGPKYYGYTF
J: TRBJ1-2
D: -
V: TRBV5-1
size: -

DNA: TGCGCCAGCAGCTTGGCGACAGGGAACACTGAAGCTTTCTTT
CDR3: CASSLATGNTEAFF
J: TRBJ1-1
D: -
V: TRBV5-1
size: -

DNA: TGTGCCTGGAGTTTAGGACTGGATGTAGAGACCCAGTACTTC
CDR3: CAWSLGLDVETQYF
J: TRBJ2-5
D: -
V: TRBV30
size: -

DNA: TGTGCCAGTGCAAGGGACAGGGAATACGAGCAGTACTTC
CDR3: CASARDREYEQYF
J: TRBJ2-7
D: TRBD1
V: TRBV19
size: -

DNA: TGTGCCAGCAGTCAGGGAAGCAATCAGCCCCAGCATTTT
CDR3: CASSQGSNQPQHF
J: TRBJ1-5
D: -
V: TRBV25-1
size: -

DNA: TGTGCCAGCAGCGATACTAGCGGGAGGTTCTACGAGCAGTACTTC
CDR3: CASSDTSGRFYEQYF
J: TRBJ2-7
D: TRBD2
V: TRBV6-6
size: -

DNA: TGTGCCAGCAGTGGGGAGGCAAAAGAGACCCAGTACTTC
CDR3: CASSGEAKETQYF
J: TRBJ2-5
D: -
V: TRBV2
size: -

DNA: TGTGCCAGCTCACCGATTTTTAGCGGGAAGTTGGGAGAGACCCAGTACTTC
CDR3: CASSPIFSGKLGETQYF
J: TRBJ2-5
D: TRBD2
V: TRBV18
size: -

DNA: TGCGCCAGCACAGGTGGGGCCAGGGGATGGGTTGAGCAGTTCTTC
CDR3: CASTGGARGWVEQFF
J: TRBJ2-1
D: -
V: TRBV4-1
size: -

DNA: TGTGCCAGCGTGAGCGGGGGGGCAGAGACCCAGTACTTC
CDR3: CASVSGGAETQYF
J: TRBJ2-5
D: TRBD2
V: TRBV2
size: -

DNA: TGTGCCAGCAGTCAAATGGACAGGCTGAACACTGAAGCTTTCTTT
CDR3: CASSQMDRLNTEAFF
J: TRBJ1-1
D: TRBD1
V: TRBV5-8
size: -